Reported below is one TCR beta chain. This record belongs to a study of early T cells in non-severe SARS-CoV-2 infection. TCRdb fed the 5' RACE reads into MiXCR, producing one record per CDR3 protein. In the table there are fewer than 40,000 distinct CDR3 sequences, about 6.3% of which are singletons. Germline V gene sequence: CDR1 LNHNV, CDR2 YYDKDF (reference sequence). This CDR3 comprises 17 residues. Trimming shortened V by 0 bases and J by 5 bases, and 20 bases separated the two germline ends. The sequence came from an adult who was a healthcare worker with PCR-confirmed SARS-CoV-2 infection or an uninfected control (not recorded which). The chain joins TRBV15 to TRBJ2-7; TRBD1 or TRBD2 may be the D gene (5 bases each). The sample consisted of whole blood. The CDR3 reads CATSRDLTSTGGNEQYF. The CDR3 bases are TGTGCCACCAGCAGAGATCTCACAAGCACTGGGGGTAACGAGCAGTACTTC.